At least ten counts were recorded for the clone carrying this T cell receptor (beta chain). Antigen unknown. The ends lost 2 bases at V and 8 bases at J; junction bases unmatched: 9. Germline V gene data show CDR1 as SGHNT and CDR2 as YENEEA. The CDR3 contains 15 residues. Hyperthyroidism was newly diagnosed in patients aged 18 to 65 (duration under 2 months). Blood from later-ophthalmopathy patients was taken at first hyperthyroidism diagnosis. This specimen belongs to a study of T cells in Graves' hyperthyroidism and ophthalmopathy. RNA transcripts served as the template for amplifying TCR beta CDR3 regions. The HTBI set primed first-round TCR CDR3 RT-PCR. TCRdb processed the multiplex PCR reads anew with MiXCR; each CDR3 protein has one entry. The sample contains 250,000 to 300,000 distinct CDR3 sequences, 13% of which appear only once. Findings and limits, study-wide: Blood also contained most expanded thyroid clonotypes above 0.001.

J is TRBJ2-1 and V is TRBV11-3; 7 nucleotides align to TRBD2. The sequence was collected from a woman aged 25 to 39 with Graves' hyperthyroidism that later progressed to Graves' ophthalmopathy. Sequenced material: blood. CDR3 in amino acids: CASSLRGRVQDEQFF. The CDR3, as DNA: TGTGCCAGCAGCTTACGCGGGAGAGTTCAGGATGAGCAGTTCTTC.